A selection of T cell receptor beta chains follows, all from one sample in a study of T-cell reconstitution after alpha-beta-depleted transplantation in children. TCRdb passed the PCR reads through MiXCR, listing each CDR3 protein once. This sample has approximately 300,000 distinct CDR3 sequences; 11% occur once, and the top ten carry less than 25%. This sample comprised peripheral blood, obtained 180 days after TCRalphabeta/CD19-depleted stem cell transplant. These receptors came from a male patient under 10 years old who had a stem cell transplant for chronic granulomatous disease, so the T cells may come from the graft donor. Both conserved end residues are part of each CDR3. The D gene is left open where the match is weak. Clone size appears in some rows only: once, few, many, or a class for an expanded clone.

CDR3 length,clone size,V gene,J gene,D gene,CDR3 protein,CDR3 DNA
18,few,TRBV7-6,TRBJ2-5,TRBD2,CASSLAVASGRFQETQYF,TGTGCCAGCAGCTTAGCGGTCGCTAGCGGGAGATTCCAAGAGACCCAGTACTTC
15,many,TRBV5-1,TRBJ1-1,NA,CASSLGAGMNTEAFF,TGCGCCAGCAGCTTGGGGGCAGGTATGAACACTGAAGCTTTCTTT
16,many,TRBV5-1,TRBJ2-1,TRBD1,CASSSYRDRGRAEQFF,TGCGCCAGCAGCAGCTACCGGGACAGGGGGCGCGCTGAGCAGTTCTTC
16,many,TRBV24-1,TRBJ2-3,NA,CATSDASAVRTDTQYF,TGTGCCACCAGTGACGCCTCAGCCGTGCGGACAGATACGCAGTATTTT
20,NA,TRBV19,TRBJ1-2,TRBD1,CASSWTSRRDRGRINYGYTF,TGTGCCAGTAGTTGGACGTCTCGCCGGGACAGGGGGCGAATTAACTATGGCTACACCTTC
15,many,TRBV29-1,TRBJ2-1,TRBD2,CSVASGDSLDNEQFF,TGCAGCGTTGCTAGCGGGGACTCCCTTGACAATGAGCAGTTCTTC
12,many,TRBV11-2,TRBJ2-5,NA,CASSPVQETQYF,TGTGCCAGCAGCCCTGTACAAGAGACCCAGTACTTC
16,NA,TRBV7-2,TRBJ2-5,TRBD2,CASRHLAGGLRETQYF,TGTGCCAGCAGACATCTAGCGGGGGGGCTCCGGGAGACCCAGTACTTC
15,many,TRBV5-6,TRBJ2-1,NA,CASSLVENPYNEQFF,TGTGCCAGCAGCTTGGTGGAGAACCCCTACAATGAGCAGTTCTTC
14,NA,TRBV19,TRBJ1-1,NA,CASSIGRVVTEAFF,TGTGCCAGTAGTATAGGGAGGGTAGTCACTGAAGCTTTCTTT
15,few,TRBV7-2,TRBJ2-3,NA,CASSWGRGPADTQYF,TGTGCCAGCAGCTGGGGACGGGGACCTGCAGATACGCAGTATTTT
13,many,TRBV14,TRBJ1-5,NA,CASSQGVYQPQHF,TGTGCCAGCAGCCAAGGGGTATATCAGCCCCAGCATTTT
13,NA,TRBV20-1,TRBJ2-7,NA,CSGQLTSRYEQYF,TGCAGTGGCCAGCTAACTAGCAGGTACGAGCAGTACTTC
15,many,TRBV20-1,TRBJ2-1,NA,CSAITWGHGGNEQFF,TGCAGTGCTATCACCTGGGGTCATGGGGGCAATGAGCAGTTCTTC
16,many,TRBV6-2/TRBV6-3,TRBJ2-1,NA,CASSYSAGRSYNEQFF,TGTGCCAGCAGTTACTCGGCGGGCCGCTCCTACAATGAGCAGTTCTTC
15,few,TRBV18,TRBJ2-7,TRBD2,CASSPLSGGAYEQYF,TGTGCCAGCTCACCACTCAGCGGGGGGGCCTACGAGCAGTACTTC
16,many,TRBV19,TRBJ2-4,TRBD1,CASKRSTGYAKNIQYF,TGTGCCAGCAAACGATCGACAGGGTACGCCAAAAACATTCAGTACTTC
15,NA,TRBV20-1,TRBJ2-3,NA,CSARAQSGVTDTQYF,TGCAGTGCTAGGGCCCAGTCCGGAGTTACAGATACGCAGTATTTT
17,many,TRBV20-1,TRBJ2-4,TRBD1,CSARRTGEILAKNIQYF,TGCAGTGCTAGGCGGACAGGGGAGATCCTAGCCAAAAACATTCAGTACTTC
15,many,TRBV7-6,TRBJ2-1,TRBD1,CASSHKPGGRNEQFF,TGTGCCAGCAGCCATAAACCAGGGGGCCGGAATGAGCAGTTCTTC
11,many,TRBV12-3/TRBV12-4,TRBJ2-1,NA,CASSAVYEQFF,TGTGCCAGCAGTGCTGTTTATGAGCAGTTCTTC
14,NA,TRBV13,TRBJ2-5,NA,CASSRRHDQETQYF,TGTGCCAGCAGCCGAAGACACGACCAAGAGACCCAGTACTTC
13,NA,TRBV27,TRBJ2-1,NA,CASSHLPNNEQFF,TGTGCCAGCAGCCATCTGCCCAACAATGAGCAGTTCTTC
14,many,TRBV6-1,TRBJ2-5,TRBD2,CASRFLAAQETQYF,TGTGCCAGCAGGTTCCTAGCGGCTCAAGAGACCCAGTACTTC
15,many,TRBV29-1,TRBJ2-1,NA,CSVEDQGIGPWEQFF,TGCAGCGTTGAAGATCAGGGTATAGGTCCCTGGGAGCAGTTCTTC
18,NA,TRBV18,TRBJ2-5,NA,CASSPLPFSQGGQETQYF,TGTGCCAGCTCACCTCTACCCTTCTCACAGGGTGGACAGGAGACCCAGTACTTC
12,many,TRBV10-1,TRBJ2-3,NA,CASSDSTDTQYF,TGCGCCAGCAGTGACAGCACAGATACGCAGTATTTT
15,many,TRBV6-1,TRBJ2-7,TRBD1,CASRPTGTVGYEQYF,TGTGCCAGCAGACCAACCGGGACAGTAGGCTACGAGCAGTACTTC
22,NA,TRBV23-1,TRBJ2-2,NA,CASSLNSPRPHRPPSNTGELFF,TGCGCCAGCAGTCTCAATAGTCCTAGACCCCACCGGCCCCCCTCAAACACCGGGGAGCTGTTTTTT
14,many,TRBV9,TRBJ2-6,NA,CASRASSGANVLTF,TGTGCCAGCAGGGCGAGCTCTGGGGCCAACGTCCTGACTTTC
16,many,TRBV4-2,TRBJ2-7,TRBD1,CASSQDLGTGVHEQYF,TGTGCCAGCAGCCAAGATCTGGGGACAGGGGTTCACGAGCAGTACTTC
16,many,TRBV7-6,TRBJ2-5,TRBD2,CASSLAGGGALETQYF,TGTGCCAGCAGCTTAGCGGGCGGGGGGGCCCTTGAGACCCAGTACTTC
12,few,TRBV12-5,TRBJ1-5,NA,CASEAPWAPQHF,TGTGCTAGTGAAGCACCTTGGGCGCCCCAGCATTTT
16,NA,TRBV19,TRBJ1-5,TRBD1,CASSIYLGGGDQPQHF,TGTGCCAGTAGTATATACCTGGGAGGGGGCGACCAGCCCCAGCATTTT
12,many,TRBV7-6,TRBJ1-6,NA,CASSPLTGPLHF,TGTGCCAGCAGCCCCCTGACCGGACCCCTCCACTTT